This TCR beta chain was captured in a study of T cells in tuberculosis. The overall study: A South African cohort included IGRA-negative adolescents, latently infected IGRA-positive adolescents and adults with active tuberculosis. Study-wide results and limits: The TCR-beta difference was not significant; alpha differences partly reflected length.

Only a few counts were recorded for this clone. Its target is unknown. The assay was immunoSEQ multiplex PCR, and TCRdb's table has in-frame clones only and misses some. The sample has 30,000 to 35,000 clones; about 95% are singletons. Germline V gene data show CDR1 as MNHNS and CDR2 as SASEGT. V was pared by 1 base and J by 4 bases, with 4 bases between. The CDR3 has 12 amino acids. Unsorted cryopreserved PBMC were sequenced, averaging roughly 100,000 T cells per clinical donor. Sequences were obtained from PBMCs. This clonotype was sampled from a donor between 5 and 29 years old with latent tuberculosis or without tuberculosis infection. The chain employs TRBV6-1 and TRBJ1-2; D ambiguous. This chain's CDR3 is CASSEDGYGYTF. DNA for the CDR3: TGTGCCAGCAGTGAAGACGGCTATGGCTACACCTTC.